What follows are 13 T cell receptor beta chains derived from one specimen sequenced in a study of control samples from healthy donors and cancer patients. Sequenced by immunoSEQ multiplex PCR; TCRdb stores in-frame clones only, minus some. The sample records around 64,000 clones, approximately 89% being singletons. The sequenced material came from PBMCs. All receptors come from a man between 60 and 75 years old with colorectal cancer.

The chain has TRBV6-5 and TRBJ2-7, with D possibly TRBD1 on 7 matching bases. The CDR3 totals 14 residues. Germline CDR1 reads MNHEY; CDR2 reads SVGAGI. With 2 bases removed from V and 4 bases from J, the gap between germline ends came to 12 bases. This CDR3 reads CASSYGAGGYEQYF. The CDR3, as DNA: TGTGCCAGCAGTTACGGGGCAGGGGGGTACGAGCAGTACTTC.

The chain combines TRBV30 with TRBJ2-3; 7 bases match TRBD2. CDR1 GTSNPN and CDR2 SVGIG come from the germline V gene (reference sequence). V was pared by 1 base and J by 10 bases, with 11 bases of the junction left unmatched. This CDR3 region has 14 residues. CDR3: CAWSARAGGFAQYF. CDR3 nucleotide sequence: TGTGCCTGGAGTGCCAGGGCCGGGGGGTTTGCGCAGTATTTT.

For the CDR3, the DNA is TGTGCCAGCAGCTGGTGGACGAGGTCCTACGAGCAGTACTTC. As protein: CASSWWTRSYEQYF. The chain links TRBV5-4 to TRBJ2-7; D gene ambiguous. Deletions cut 3 bases from V and 1 base from J, with 11 bases between. The CDR3 length is 14 residues. Germline lookup yields CDR1 SGHNT and CDR2 YYREEE (reference sequence).

The chain employs TRBV9 and TRBJ2-7, with TRBD1 matching 7 bases. CDR1 and CDR2 (germline): SGDLS, YYNGEE. V shed 0 bases, J shed 3 bases, and the junction held 6 bases outside the gene matches. This CDR3 is built from 15 residues. The DNA for the CDR3 is TGTGCCAGCAGCGTAGGAGGGACAGCTTACTACGAGCAGTACTTC. Translation gives CASSVGGTAYYEQYF. Drawing the rest from reference TRBV9 and TRBJ2-7, the complete variable domain is DSGVTQTPKHLITATGQRVTLRCSPRSGDLSVYWYQQSLDQGLQFLIQYYNGEERAKGNILERFSAQQFPDLHSELNLSSLELGDSALYFCASSVGGTAYYEQYFGPGTRLTVT.

The CDR3 nucleotides read TGTGCCAGCATCGGAGGGACCGTGAATTCACCCCTCCACTTT. Translation: CASIGGTVNSPLHF. The chain couples TRBV6-6 to TRBJ1-6; tentative D call: TRBD1 (5 bases). Germline V lookup: CDR1 MNHNY, CDR2 SVGAGI (reference sequence). The CDR3 consists of 14 residues. V was cut by 7 bases and J by 7 bases, with 14 bases left in between.

The rearrangement links TRBV4-2 to TRBJ1-3; D is unclear. Germline CDR1 and CDR2: LGHNA and YNFKEQ. This CDR3 contains 16 residues. Trimming pared 1 base from V and 0 bases from J, leaving 10 bases between. In nucleotides, the CDR3 is TGTGCCAGCAGCCAAGCCGGACCAACCTCTGGAAACACCATATATTTT. Translating it yields CASSQAGPTSGNTIYF.

The chain is built from TRBV15 and TRBJ2-1, with D unresolved. The CDR3 length is 13 residues. The germline gives CDR1 LNHNV, CDR2 YYDKDF (reference sequence). V gave up 3 bases and J gave up 5 bases, with 8 bases separating them. For the CDR3, the DNA is TGTGCCACCAGCAGGTTCGCGGACAATGAGCAGTTCTTC. This codes for CATSRFADNEQFF.

The chain carries TRBV7-6 and TRBJ2-2; D is undetermined. The V end lost 9 bases, the J end lost 5 bases, and 7 bases lay between the germline ends. Germline lookup yields CDR1 SGHVS and CDR2 FNYEAQ. The CDR3 runs 11 residues. The CDR3 DNA follows: TGTGCCAGTAGATTAACCGGGGAGCTGTTTTTT. Amino acid sequence: CASRLTGELFF.

V usage is TRBV7-9 and J usage is TRBJ1-4, with TRBD1 as a possible D gene (6 bases). This CDR3 region has 16 residues. The V and J ends lost 1 base and 7 bases respectively, with 16 bases between them. Per the germline V gene, CDR1 is SEHNR and CDR2 is FQNEAQ (reference sequence). CDR3 nucleotide sequence: TGTGCCAGCAGCTTAGGGCGGCAGGGGAGTGCTGAAAAACTGTTTTTT. Protein sequence: CASSLGRQGSAEKLFF.

The chain recombines TRBV5-1 with TRBJ2-2, with TRBD1 matching 9 bases. Germline assignment: CDR1 SGHRS and CDR2 YFSETQ. This CDR3 region has 18 residues. After removal of 7 bases from V and 0 bases from J, the junction contained 13 bases not matched to a gene. The CDR3 protein is CASGRPGTGGANTGELFF. The CDR3 bases are TGCGCCAGCGGCAGACCAGGAACAGGGGGCGCGAACACCGGGGAGCTGTTTTTT.

The chain is built from TRBV11-2 and TRBJ1-1; no clear D. Trimming pared 1 base from V and 7 bases from J, leaving 4 bases between. Germline lookup yields CDR1 SGHAT and CDR2 FQNNGV. The CDR3 is 11 residues long. The CDR3 DNA reads as TGTGCCAGCAGCTTAGTCAGTGAAGCTTTCTTT. Protein product: CASSLVSEAFF.

This chain uses TRBV5-1 with TRBJ2-1, with 7 bases fitting TRBD2. The V segment lost 3 bases and the J segment 10 bases; nucleotides outside the gene matches: 7. The CDR3 loop spans 13 amino acids. The germline V gene encodes CDR1 SGHRS and CDR2 YFSETQ. CDR3 residues: CASSSNTLAEQFF. The CDR3, as DNA: TGCGCCAGCAGCTCCAATACACTAGCGGAGCAGTTCTTC.

V gene TRBV28 combines with J gene TRBJ2-3, with D perhaps TRBD2 (5 bases). The CDR3 runs 13 residues. The V end lost 4 bases, the J end lost 1 base, and 6 bases lay between the germline ends. CDR1 and CDR2 from the germline V gene are MDHEN and SYDVKM. CDR3 loop: CASSSGGTDTQYF. The CDR3 DNA reads TGTGCCAGCAGTTCCGGGGGCACAGATACGCAGTATTTT.